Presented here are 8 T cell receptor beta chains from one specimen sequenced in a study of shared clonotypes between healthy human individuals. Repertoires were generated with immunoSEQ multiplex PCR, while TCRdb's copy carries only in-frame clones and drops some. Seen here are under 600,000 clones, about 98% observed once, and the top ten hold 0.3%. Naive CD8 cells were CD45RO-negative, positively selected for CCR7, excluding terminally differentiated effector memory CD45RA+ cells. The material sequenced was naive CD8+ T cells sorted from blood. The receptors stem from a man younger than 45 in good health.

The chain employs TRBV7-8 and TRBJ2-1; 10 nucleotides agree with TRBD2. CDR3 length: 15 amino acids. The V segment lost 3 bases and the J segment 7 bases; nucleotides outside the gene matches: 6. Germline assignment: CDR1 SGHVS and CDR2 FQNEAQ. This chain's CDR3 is CASSFEAGGRNEQFF. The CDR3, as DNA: TGTGCCAGCAGCTTCGAAGCGGGAGGGAGGAATGAGCAGTTCTTC.

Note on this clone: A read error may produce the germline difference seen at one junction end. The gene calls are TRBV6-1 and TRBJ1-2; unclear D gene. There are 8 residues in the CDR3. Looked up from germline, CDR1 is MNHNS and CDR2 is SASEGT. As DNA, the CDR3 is TGTGCCAGCAGTGCCAGACTCTTC. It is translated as CASSARLF.

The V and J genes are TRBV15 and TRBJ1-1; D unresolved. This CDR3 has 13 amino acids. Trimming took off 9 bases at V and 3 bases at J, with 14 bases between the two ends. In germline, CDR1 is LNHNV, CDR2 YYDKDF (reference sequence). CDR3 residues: CATRPGFDTEAFF. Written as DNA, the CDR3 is TGTGCCACGAGACCAGGATTTGACACTGAAGCTTTCTTT.

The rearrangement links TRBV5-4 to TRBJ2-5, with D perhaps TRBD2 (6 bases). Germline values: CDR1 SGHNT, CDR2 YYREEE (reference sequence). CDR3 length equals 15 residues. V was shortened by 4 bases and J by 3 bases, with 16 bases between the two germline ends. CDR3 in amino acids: CASSPGGVSEETQYF. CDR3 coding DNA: TGTGCCAGCAGCCCAGGCGGGGTGAGTGAAGAGACCCAGTACTTC.

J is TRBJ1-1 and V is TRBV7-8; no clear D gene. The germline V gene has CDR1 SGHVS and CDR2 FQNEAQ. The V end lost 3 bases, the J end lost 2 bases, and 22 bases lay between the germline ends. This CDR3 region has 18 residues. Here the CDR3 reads CASSFNRMGPKTNTEAFF. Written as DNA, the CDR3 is TGTGCCAGCAGCTTTAATAGGATGGGCCCAAAGACTAACACTGAAGCTTTCTTT.

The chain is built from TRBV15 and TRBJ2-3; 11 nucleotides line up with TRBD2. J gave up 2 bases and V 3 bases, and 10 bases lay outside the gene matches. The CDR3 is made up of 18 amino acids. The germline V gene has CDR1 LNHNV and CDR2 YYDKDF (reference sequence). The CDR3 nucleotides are TGTGCCACCAGCAGGGGACTAGCGGATATCTGGGACACAGATACGCAGTATTTT. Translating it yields CATSRGLADIWDTDTQYF.

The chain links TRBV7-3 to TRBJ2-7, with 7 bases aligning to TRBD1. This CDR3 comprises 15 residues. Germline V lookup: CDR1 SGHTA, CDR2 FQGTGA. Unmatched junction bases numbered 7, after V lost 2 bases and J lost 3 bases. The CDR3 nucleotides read TGTGCCAGCAGCTTAGGTGAAGGGGGCTTCTACGAGCAGTACTTC. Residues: CASSLGEGGFYEQYF. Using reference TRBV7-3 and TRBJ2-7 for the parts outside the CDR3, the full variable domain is GAGVSQTPSNKVTEKGKYVELRCDPISGHTALYWYRQSLGQGPEFLIYFQGTGAADDSGLPNDRFFAVRPEGSVSTLKIQRTERGDSAVYLCASSLGEGGFYEQYFGPGTRLTVT.

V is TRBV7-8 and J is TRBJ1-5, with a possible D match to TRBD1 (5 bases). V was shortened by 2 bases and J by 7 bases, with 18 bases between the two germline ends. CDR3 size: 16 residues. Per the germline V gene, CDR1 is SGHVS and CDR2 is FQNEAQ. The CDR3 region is CASSLNPGTSRQPQHF. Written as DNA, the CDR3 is TGTGCCAGCAGCTTAAATCCCGGGACGTCCCGACAGCCCCAGCATTTT.